This T cell receptor beta chain was sequenced during a study of radiotherapy plus CTLA-4 blockade in lung cancer. Turning to the study itself: Across the patients, objective responses occurred in approximately 18%, and disease control in 30% to 35%.

With regard to this clone: Its antigen is not identified.

Study results and caveats: An expansion of tumor-derived TCR clones occurred in blood after radiotherapy plus ipilimumab.

This table comes from immunoSEQ multiplex PCR, and its TCRdb copy is limited to in-frame clones, with some not included. This table has 95,000 to 150,000 clones, 80% to 90% appearing once. Chemo-refractory metastatic non-small-cell lung cancer patients were treated with focal radiation plus CTLA-4 blockade with ipilimumab. Germline V gene data show CDR1 as LNHNV and CDR2 as YYDKDF (reference sequence). This CDR3 is built from 14 residues. The V end lost 4 bases, the J end lost 11 bases, and 17 bases lay between the germline ends. V and J are TRBV15 and TRBJ2-2; D remains ambiguous. This sequence originates from a human donor with non-small cell lung cancer that progressed on radiotherapy plus ipilimumab. Specimen: peripheral blood, collected from a patient treated with radiotherapy plus ipilimumab. The chain's CDR3 is CATSTRTAVAELFF. DNA of the CDR3: TGTGCCACCAGCACTCGGACCGCAGTGGCCGAGCTGTTTTTT.